The TCR beta chain described here comes from a study of T cell clonotyping in hematopoietic cell transplantation. Whole-study results and caveats: Pathologically expanded recipient clonotypes increased progressively from day 30 to day 180 as diversity fell. No sorting was done, leaving CD4 and CD8 contributions mixed. Few recipient clonotypes overlapped donors; over 95% were de novo at given depth.

This clone has more than one count but fewer than ten. Antigen: not known. Recipients were bled about 28 days pretransplant and at posttransplant days 30, 100, 180. Libraries were prepared by immunoSEQ multiplex PCR; TCRdb keeps only in-frame clonotypes and omits some of them. The sample consists of over 10,000 clones, around 68% of them appearing once. Per germline, CDR1 MNHEY and CDR2 SVGAGI. The V and J ends lost 2 bases and 4 bases respectively, with 5 bases between them. The length of the CDR3 is 12 residues. This material consisted of peripheral blood mononuclear cells, taken 180 days after allogeneic stem cell transplant. This receptor was obtained from a male patient between 60 and 69 years old who had an allogeneic stem cell transplant from an unrelated donor, so the T cells may come from the graft donor. Some clones in this sample may be carry-over from other donors' samples. This chain links TRBV6-5 with TRBJ1-1; no clear D. The CDR3 protein is CASSYAGTEAFF. For the CDR3, the DNA is TGTGCCAGCAGTTACGCGGGCACTGAAGCTTTCTTT.